Below, one TCR beta chain is given with its context. Method: immunoSEQ multiplex PCR; TCRdb's copy keeps in-frame clones and lacks some. The table lists about 87,000 clones, approximately 75% of them singletons. The data belong to a study of blood T cell repertoires in COVID-19. About the study: Both acute and convalescent COVID-19 samples were obtained from the United States, Italy and Spain.

V lost 7 bases and J lost 0; bases outside the gene matches: 6. This CDR3 has 14 residues. Germline CDR1 reads MNHNY; CDR2 reads SVGAGI (reference sequence). The rearrangement links TRBV6-6 to TRBJ2-7; TRBD1 matches at 7 bases. The receptor comes from a woman between 45 and 65 years old with acute or convalescent COVID-19. Material for sequencing was peripheral blood. The CDR3 region is CASTLRDSSYEQYF. The DNA of the CDR3 is TGTGCCAGCACCTTACGGGACAGCTCCTACGAGCAGTACTTC.